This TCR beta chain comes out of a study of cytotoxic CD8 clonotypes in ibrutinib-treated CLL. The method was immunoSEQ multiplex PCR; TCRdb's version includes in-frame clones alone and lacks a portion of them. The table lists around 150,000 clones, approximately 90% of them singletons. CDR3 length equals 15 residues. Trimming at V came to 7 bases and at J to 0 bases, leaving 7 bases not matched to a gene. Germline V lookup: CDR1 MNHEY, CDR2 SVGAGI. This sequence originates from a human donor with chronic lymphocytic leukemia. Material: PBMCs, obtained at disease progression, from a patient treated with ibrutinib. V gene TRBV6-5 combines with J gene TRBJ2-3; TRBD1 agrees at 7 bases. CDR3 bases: TGTGCCAGCACTCGTACAGGGGTGAGCACAGATACGCAGTATTTT. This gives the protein CASTRTGVSTDTQYF.